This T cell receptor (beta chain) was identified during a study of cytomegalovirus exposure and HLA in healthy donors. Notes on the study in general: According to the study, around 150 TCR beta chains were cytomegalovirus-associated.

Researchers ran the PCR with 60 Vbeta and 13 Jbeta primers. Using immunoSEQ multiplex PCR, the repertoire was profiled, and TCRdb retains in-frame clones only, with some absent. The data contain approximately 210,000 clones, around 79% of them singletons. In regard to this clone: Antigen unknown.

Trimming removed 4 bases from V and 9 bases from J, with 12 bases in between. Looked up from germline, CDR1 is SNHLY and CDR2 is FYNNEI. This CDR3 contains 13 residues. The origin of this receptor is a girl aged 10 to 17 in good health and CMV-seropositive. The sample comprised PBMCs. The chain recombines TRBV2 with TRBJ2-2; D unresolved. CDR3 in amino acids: CASSGPFGRELFF. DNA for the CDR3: TGTGCCAGCAGTGGTCCCTTCGGTCGGGAGCTGTTTTTT.